This T cell receptor (beta chain) was obtained from a study of cytomegalovirus exposure and HLA in healthy donors. At the level of the study: As an earlier analysis found, 150 million to 200 million T cells yielded approximately 100 million unique TCR beta sequences.

This CDR3 contains 15 residues. J lost 2 bases, V lost 4 bases, and 3 bases had no gene match. The V gene's germline CDR1 is SGHRS and CDR2 YFSETQ. It was with 60 Vbeta and 13 Jbeta primers that the PCR ran. Method: immunoSEQ multiplex PCR; TCRdb's copy keeps in-frame clones and lacks some. The sample lists 110,000 to 150,000 clones, roughly 80% seen once, with less than 3% in the top ten. On this clone: Its target is unknown.

Findings of the study overall: Serostatus for CMV was the only available immune exposure information. Reportedly, HLA-A and HLA-B alleles of most subjects were accurately predicted from TCR beta.

The clonotype was recovered from a female donor in good health and CMV-seronegative. The sample was PBMCs. The chain employs TRBV5-1 and TRBJ1-3; 10 nucleotides match TRBD1. CDR3 DNA sequence: TGCGCCAGCAGCCCGACAGGGGGCACTGGAAACACCATATATTTT. It codes for CASSPTGGTGNTIYF.